The 7 T cell receptor beta chains below were found in one sample sequenced in a study of early T cells in non-severe SARS-CoV-2 infection. TCRdb reprocessed the 5' RACE reads with MiXCR, giving one entry per CDR3 protein. The sample contains tens of thousands of distinct CDR3 sequences, approximately 7.1% of which appear only once. Sequenced material: whole blood, taken at baseline. These receptors were obtained from an adult who was a healthcare worker with PCR-confirmed SARS-CoV-2 infection or an uninfected control (not recorded which).

Relative to its sample, this clonotype is large (0.1 to 1%). The rearrangement links TRBV5-6 to TRBJ2-6; D gene uncertain. The CDR3 is made up of 16 amino acids. Trimming took off 6 bases at V and 1 base at J, with 14 bases between the two ends. The germline CDR1 and CDR2 sequences are SGHDT and YYEEEE. Here the CDR3 DNA reads TGTGCCAGCATCCCCCTAGGGTATTCTGGGGCCAACGTCCTGACTTTC. Amino acid sequence: CASIPLGYSGANVLTF.

At least ten counts were recorded for this clonotype. At one end, the junction sequence differs from germline, possibly due to a read error. J is TRBJ2-1 and V is TRBV7-7; the D gene could be TRBD1 or TRBD2 (5 bases each). This CDR3 comprises 15 residues. CDR1 and CDR2 (germline): SSHAT, FNYEAQ (reference sequence). CDR3 region: CASSLVGAGSNEQFF. In DNA, the CDR3 is TGTGCTAGCAGCTTAGTCGGGGCAGGAAGCAATGAGCAGTTCTTC.

The J gene is TRBJ1-5, the V gene TRBV20-1; D unresolved. The germline CDR1 and CDR2 sequences are DFQATT and SNEGSKA (reference sequence). The CDR3 has 12 amino acids. Trimming cost V 3 bases and J 1 base, with 4 bases left between them. The chain's CDR3 is CSARGSNQPQHF. The CDR3 DNA sequence: TGCAGTGCTAGGGGGAGCAATCAGCCCCAGCATTTT.

This clonotype was picked up a small number of times. V and J are TRBV11-2 and TRBJ2-5, with D uncertain. Germline V gene sequence: CDR1 SGHAT, CDR2 FQNNGV. Trimming cost V 3 bases and J 6 bases, with 17 bases left between them. The CDR3 totals 15 residues. CDR3 sequence (DNA): TGTGCCAGCAGCTTTAGACTGAGTAAGCAACAGACCCAGTACTTC. It encodes CASSFRLSKQQTQYF.

This clonotype was counted between two and nine times. V is TRBV10-3 and J is TRBJ1-6; D gene uncertain. Trimming removed 7 bases at V and 7 bases at J, with 17 bases between. Germline lookup yields CDR1 ENHRY and CDR2 SYGVKD. The CDR3 sequence is 15 residues long. The CDR3 region has the DNA TGTGCCATCAAGTTAGGAACAGAATCAAATTCACCCCTCCACTTT. The encoded protein is CAIKLGTESNSPLHF.

This clonotype showed up just a few times. CDR3 loop: CASTLRGINYGYTF. The DNA for the CDR3 is TGTGCCAGCACCCTGAGGGGGATTAACTATGGCTACACCTTC. V and J are TRBV6-6 and TRBJ1-2, with D tentatively TRBD1 (6 bases). CDR1 is MNHNY, CDR2 SVGAGI, per germline (reference sequence). V shed 7 bases and J shed 1 base, with 13 bases lying between them. The CDR3 is made up of 14 amino acids.

In this sample, this clonotype turned up many times. The gene calls are TRBV28 and TRBJ1-1; D perhaps matches TRBD1 (6 bases). There are 15 residues in the CDR3. Germline CDR1 reads MDHEN; CDR2 reads SYDVKM. V lost 0 bases and J 1 base, leaving 9 bases between the germline ends. Written as DNA, the CDR3 is TGTGCCAGCAGTTTATGGGTACAGGGGAACACTGAAGCTTTCTTT. Protein sequence: CASSLWVQGNTEAFF.